The sequence of this TCR beta chain was determined in a study of T cell repertoires in cytomegalovirus infection (dated by TCRdb to the late 2010s). Some background on the complete study: Alongside well-studied HLA-B-restricted epitopes, the peptide stimulations were aimed at recently identified HLA-C-restricted CMV epitopes, whose presentation resists viral immunomodulation. Because public TCR beta signatures pointed to carriage of CMV infection together with the matching HLA type, the HLA type of each donor mattered for the analysis.

Concerning this clonotype itself: The target of this receptor is not known. Nothing much larger sits one base from this clone, and base qualities are not available.

Looking up the germline V gene yields CDR1 SGHTA and CDR2 FQGNSA. The CDR3 runs 16 amino acids, cysteine and phenylalanine included. Only the CDR3 region is kept as DNA, spanning 48 bases read in frame from base 1. V drops 5 bases and J drops 6 bases, leaving 23 bases in between. Beyond this particular receptor, the publication reports: Carriers of CMV infection plus the relevant HLA type were discriminated by the cumulative frequency of public TCR beta family members in the study cohort and in an independent approximately 400-donor cohort. The ex vivo response was dominated by HLA-C-restricted CMV-specific TCR beta clonotypes, which also provided the single most frequent clonotype in two of eight donors.

Reads for this sample came from an Illumina HiSeq 1500. In TCRdb, the public reads were trimmed at Q25 with fastp and aligned with MiXCR, with productive beta chains retained. One record per CDR3 amino acid sequence lists the most common genes and DNA. The sample table shows a few hundred thousand distinct CDR3 sequences, and roughly 43% are seen once. The top ten clones comprise about half of the sample. The sample's treatment or condition label, decoded: in vitro stimulation with specific CMV peptide epitopes to enrich CMV-specific T cells. The sample was cultured PBMCs, taken from culture after CMV antigen stimulation. The receptor's source is a human donor in good health (CMV status not recorded). Some clones in this sample may be carry-over from other donors' samples. Recombination linked TRBV7-2 to TRBJ2-7; a weak D assignment points to TRBD2 (6 bases agree). The CDR3 region: CASSPMSRVGGSEQYF. The DNA sequence follows: TGTGCCAGCAGCCCAATGTCGAGGGTTGGGGGGTCCGAGCAGTACTTC.